This is a list of T cell receptor beta chains from one sample in a study of blood T cell repertoires in COVID-19. The protocol was immunoSEQ multiplex PCR, while the TCRdb copy is restricted to in-frame clones and leaves out a portion. The sample comprises roughly 260,000 clones, over 80% of which are singletons, and less than 2.5% rests with the top ten. The sequenced material came from PBMCs or T cells enriched from blood (not recorded which). The receptors were gathered from a woman under 30 who had recovered from COVID-19. The conserved cysteine and the conserved F or W are not part of the CDR3 here. Expanded clones get a size class; other rows say once, few or many, or leave the size out.

cdr3_length clone_size v_call cdr3_aa
14 . TRBV4-3 ASSQGLQSSYNEQF
14 . TRBV29-1 SVVGRAGPNYNEQF
14 once TRBV27 ASSPTGSPLSHGYT
15 . TRBV13 ASSLTLRRNSGNTIY
18 . TRBV6-4 ASSDSIRLDRGVGNQPQH
12 . TRBV7-2 ASSFRGWDTEAF
16 . TRBV5-3 ARSQMGLAGALTYEQY
10 once TRBV19 ASSIQGNTIY
16 . TRBV28 ASSLYRRGRTNTGELF
14 . TRBV10-3 AISYRLAGDYNEQF
12 . TRBV6-5 ASRTGGFSEKLF
14 . TRBV15 ATSSLKTGGNYGYT
10 few TRBV29-1 SVGVTSYGYT
13 . TRBV19 ASSIAAGDSYEQY
14 . TRBV12-5 ASGLEIDRVYSPLH
11 . TRBV18 ASSPTGNYGYT
16 . TRBV19 ASSHKPGQGAGYQPQH
13 . TRBV7-3 ASSPPSGGDNEQF
11 few TRBV4-2 ASSGELANTQY
13 once TRBV7-2 ASSPQAQGMAGYT